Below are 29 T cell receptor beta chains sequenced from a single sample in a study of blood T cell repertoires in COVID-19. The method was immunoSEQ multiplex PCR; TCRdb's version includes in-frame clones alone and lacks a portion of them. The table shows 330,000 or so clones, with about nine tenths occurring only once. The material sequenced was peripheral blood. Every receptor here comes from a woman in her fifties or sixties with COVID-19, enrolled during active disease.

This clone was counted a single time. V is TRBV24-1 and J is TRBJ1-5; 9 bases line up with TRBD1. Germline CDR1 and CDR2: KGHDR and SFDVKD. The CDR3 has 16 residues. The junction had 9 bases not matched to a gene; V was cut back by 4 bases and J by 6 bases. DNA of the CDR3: TGTGCCACCAGTGACCTGCCCGGGACAGGGTTTCAGCCCCAGCATTTT. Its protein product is CATSDLPGTGFQPQHF.

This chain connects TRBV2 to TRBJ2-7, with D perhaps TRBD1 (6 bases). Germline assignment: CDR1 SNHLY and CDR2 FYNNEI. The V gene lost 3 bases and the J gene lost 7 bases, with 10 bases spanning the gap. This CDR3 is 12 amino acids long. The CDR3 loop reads CASSERGYEQYF. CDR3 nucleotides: TGTGCCAGCAGTGAGAGGGGGTATGAGCAGTACTTC.

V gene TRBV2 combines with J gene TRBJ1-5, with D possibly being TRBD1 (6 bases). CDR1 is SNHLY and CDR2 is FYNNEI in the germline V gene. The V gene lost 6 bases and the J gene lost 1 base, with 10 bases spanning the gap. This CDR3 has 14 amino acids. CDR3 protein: CASSEDSSNQPQHF. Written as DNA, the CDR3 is TGTGCCAGCAGCGAGGACAGCAGCAATCAGCCCCAGCATTTT. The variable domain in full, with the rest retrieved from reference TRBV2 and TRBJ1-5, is EPEVTQTPSHQVTQMGQEVILRCVPISNHLYFYWYRQILGQKVEFLVSFYNNEISEKSEIFDDQFSVERPDGSNFTLKIRSTKLEDSAMYFCASSEDSSNQPQHFGDGTRLSIL.

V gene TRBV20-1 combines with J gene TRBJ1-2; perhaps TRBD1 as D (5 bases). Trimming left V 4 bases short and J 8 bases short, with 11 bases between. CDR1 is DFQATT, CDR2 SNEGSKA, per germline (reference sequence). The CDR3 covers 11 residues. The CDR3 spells CSAMGLGGYTF. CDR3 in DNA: TGCAGTGCTATGGGGCTCGGCGGCTACACCTTC.

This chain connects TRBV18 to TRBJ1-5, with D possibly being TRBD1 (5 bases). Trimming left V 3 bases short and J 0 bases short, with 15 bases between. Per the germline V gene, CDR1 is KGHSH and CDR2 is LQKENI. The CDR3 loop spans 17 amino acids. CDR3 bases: TGTGCCAGCTCACCTTCCGAGAGGGGAGGTAGCAATCAGCCCCAGCATTTT. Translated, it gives CASSPSERGGSNQPQHF.

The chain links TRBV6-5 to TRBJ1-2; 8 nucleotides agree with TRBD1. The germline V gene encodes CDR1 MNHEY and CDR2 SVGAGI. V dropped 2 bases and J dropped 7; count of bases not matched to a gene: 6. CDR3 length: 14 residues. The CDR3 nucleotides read TGTGCCAGCAGTTACGCGAGGACAGGGTTTGGCTACACCTTC. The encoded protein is CASSYARTGFGYTF.

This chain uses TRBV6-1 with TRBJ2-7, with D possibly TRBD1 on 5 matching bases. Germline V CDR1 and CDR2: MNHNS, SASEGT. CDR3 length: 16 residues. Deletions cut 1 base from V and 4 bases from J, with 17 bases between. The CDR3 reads CASSEGGGYPLYEQYF. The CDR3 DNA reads TGTGCCAGCAGTGAAGGGGGCGGTTACCCCCTTTACGAGCAGTACTTC.

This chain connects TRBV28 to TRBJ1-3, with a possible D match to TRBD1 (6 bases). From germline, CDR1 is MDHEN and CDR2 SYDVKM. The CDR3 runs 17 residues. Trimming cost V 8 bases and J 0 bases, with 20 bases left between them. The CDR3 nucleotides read TGTGCCAGCCTCCCCCACGCAGGGACATTCTCTGGAAACACCATATATTTT. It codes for CASLPHAGTFSGNTIYF.

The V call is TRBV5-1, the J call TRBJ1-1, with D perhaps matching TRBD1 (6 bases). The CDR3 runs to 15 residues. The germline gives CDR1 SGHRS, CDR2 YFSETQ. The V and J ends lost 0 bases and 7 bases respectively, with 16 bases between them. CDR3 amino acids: CASSLAVGQRVEAFF. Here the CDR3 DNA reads TGCGCCAGCAGCTTGGCCGTTGGACAGAGAGTTGAAGCTTTCTTT.

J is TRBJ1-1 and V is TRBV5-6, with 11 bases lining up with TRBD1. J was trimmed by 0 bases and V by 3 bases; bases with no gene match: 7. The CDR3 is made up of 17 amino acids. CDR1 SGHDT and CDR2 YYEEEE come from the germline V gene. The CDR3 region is CASSSRDRGALNTEAFF. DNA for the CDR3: TGTGCCAGCAGCTCCCGGGACAGGGGGGCCTTGAACACTGAAGCTTTCTTT.

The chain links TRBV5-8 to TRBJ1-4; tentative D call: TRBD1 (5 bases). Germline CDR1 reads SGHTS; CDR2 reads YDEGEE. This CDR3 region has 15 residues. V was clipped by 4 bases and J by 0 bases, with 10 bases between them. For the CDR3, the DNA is TGTGCCAGCAGCCAACGGGGGGCAACTAATGAAAAACTGTTTTTT. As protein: CASSQRGATNEKLFF.

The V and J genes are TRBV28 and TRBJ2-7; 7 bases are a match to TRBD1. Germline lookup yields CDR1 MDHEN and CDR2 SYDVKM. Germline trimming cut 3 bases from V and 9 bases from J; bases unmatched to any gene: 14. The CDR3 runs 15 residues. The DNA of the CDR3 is TGTGCCAGCAGTTTCCCCTTAGGGGGCGGGTTTCCGCAGTACTTC. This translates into CASSFPLGGGFPQYF.

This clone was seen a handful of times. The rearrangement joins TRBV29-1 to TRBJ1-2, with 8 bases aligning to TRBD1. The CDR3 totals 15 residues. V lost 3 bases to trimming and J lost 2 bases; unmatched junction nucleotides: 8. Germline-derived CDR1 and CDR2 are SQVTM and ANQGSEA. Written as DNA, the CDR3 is TGCAGCGTTGACGCAGGGGGCATAGAGAACTATGGCTACACCTTC. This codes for CSVDAGGIENYGYTF.

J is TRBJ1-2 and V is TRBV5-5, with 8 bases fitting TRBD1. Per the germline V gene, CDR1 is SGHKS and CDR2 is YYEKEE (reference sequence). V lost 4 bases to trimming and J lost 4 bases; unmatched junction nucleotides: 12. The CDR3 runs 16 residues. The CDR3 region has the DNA TGTGCCAGCAGCAAAGCCGGGACAGGAGGTCCCTATGGCTACACCTTC. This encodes CASSKAGTGGPYGYTF.

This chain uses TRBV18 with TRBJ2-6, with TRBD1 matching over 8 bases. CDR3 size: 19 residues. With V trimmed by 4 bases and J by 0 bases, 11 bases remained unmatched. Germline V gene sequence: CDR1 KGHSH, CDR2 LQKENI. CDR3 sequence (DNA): TGTGCCAGCTCACTCCAAGGCGGGACAGGAGTCTCTGGGGCCAACGTCCTGACTTTC. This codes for CASSLQGGTGVSGANVLTF. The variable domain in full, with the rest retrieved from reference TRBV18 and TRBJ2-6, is NAGVMQNPRHLVRRRGQEARLRCSPMKGHSHVYWYRQLPEEGLKFMVYLQKENIIDESGMPKERFSAEFPKEGPSILRIQQVVRGDSAAYFCASSLQGGTGVSGANVLTFGAGSRLTVL.

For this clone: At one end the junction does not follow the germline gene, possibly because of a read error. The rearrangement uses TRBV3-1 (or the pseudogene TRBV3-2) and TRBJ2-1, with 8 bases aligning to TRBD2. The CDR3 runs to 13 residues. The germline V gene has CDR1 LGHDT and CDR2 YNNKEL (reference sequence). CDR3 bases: TGTGCCAGCAGCCAAGATCCTAAGGGACTAGGGGTCTTC. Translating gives CASSQDPKGLGVF.

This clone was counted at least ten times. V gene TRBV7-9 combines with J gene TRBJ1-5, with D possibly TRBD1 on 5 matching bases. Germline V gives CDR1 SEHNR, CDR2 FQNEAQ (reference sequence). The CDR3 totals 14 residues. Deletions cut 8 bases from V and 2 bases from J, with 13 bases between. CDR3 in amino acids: CASLGGEGNQPQHF. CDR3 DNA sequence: TGTGCCAGCCTGGGGGGAGAAGGCAATCAGCCCCAGCATTTT.

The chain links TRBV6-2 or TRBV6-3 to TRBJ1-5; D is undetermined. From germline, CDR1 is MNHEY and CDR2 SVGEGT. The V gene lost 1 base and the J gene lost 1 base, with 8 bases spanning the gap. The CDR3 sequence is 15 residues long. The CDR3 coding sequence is TGTGCCAGCAGTTACTTGGGAGGAAGCAATCAGCCCCAGCATTTT. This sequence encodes CASSYLGGSNQPQHF.

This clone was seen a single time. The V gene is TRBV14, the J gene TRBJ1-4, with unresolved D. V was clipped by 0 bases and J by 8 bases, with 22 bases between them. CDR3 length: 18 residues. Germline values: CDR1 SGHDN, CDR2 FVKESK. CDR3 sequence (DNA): TGTGCCAGCAGCCAAGATGTTTTGGTCGGGAGGGCTGAGGAAAAACTGTTTTTT. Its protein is CASSQDVLVGRAEEKLFF.

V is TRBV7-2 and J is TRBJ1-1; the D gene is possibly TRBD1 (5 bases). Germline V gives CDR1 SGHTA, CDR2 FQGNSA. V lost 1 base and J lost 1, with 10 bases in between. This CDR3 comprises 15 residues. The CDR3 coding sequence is TGTGCCAGCAGCTTAGGGGGCCGGAGGAACACTGAAGCTTTCTTT. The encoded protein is CASSLGGRRNTEAFF.

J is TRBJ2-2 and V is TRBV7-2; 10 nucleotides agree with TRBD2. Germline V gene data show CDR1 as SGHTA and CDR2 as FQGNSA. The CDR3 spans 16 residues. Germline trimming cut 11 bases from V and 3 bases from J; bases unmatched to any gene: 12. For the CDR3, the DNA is TGTGCCTCCGGTTGGGAGCGGGGGGGCTACACCGGGGAGCTGTTTTTT. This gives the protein CASGWERGGYTGELFF. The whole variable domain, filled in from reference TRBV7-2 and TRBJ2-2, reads GAGVSQSPSNKVTEKGKDVELRCDPISGHTALYWYRQSLGQGLEFLIYFQGNSAPDKSGLPSDRFSAERTGGSVSTLTIQRTQQEDSAVYLCASGWERGGYTGELFFGEGSRLTVL.

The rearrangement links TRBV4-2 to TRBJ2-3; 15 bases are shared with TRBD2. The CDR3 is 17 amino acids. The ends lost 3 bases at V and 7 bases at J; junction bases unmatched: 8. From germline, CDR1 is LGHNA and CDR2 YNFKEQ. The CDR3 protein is CASSHPGLAGGENTQYF. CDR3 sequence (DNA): TGTGCCAGCAGCCATCCCGGACTAGCGGGGGGGGAAAATACGCAGTATTTT.

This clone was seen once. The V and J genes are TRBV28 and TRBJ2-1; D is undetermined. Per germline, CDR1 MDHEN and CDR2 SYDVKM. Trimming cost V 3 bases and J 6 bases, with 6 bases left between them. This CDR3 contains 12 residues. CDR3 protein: CASSFYSNEQFF. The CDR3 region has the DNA TGTGCCAGCAGTTTTTACAGCAATGAGCAGTTCTTC.

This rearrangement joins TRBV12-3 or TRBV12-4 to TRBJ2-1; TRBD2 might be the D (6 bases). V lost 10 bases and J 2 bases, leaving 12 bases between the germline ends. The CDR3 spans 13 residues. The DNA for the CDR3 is TGTGCCATTCGCCGGGGGACCTACAATGAGCAGTTCTTC. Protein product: CAIRRGTYNEQFF.

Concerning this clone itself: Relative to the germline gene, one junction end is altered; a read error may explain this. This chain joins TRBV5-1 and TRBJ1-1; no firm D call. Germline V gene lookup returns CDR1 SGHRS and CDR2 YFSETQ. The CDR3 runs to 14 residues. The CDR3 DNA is TGCGCCAGCAGCTTGATTCCGGGGAACATTGAAGCTTTCTTT. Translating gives CASSLIPGNIEAFF.

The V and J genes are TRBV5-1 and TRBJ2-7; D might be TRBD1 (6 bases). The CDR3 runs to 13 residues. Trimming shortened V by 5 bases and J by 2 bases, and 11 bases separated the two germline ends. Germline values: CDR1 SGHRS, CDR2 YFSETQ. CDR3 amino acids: CASRFDRTYEQYF. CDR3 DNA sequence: TGCGCCAGCAGATTCGACAGGACCTACGAGCAGTACTTC.

The DNA of the CDR3 is TGTGCCAGTACACGGCTAGCGGGGGGTTCCTCCTACAATGAGCAGTTCTTC. Its protein product is CASTRLAGGSSYNEQFF. The chain uses TRBV19 and TRBJ2-1; 11 nucleotides line up with TRBD2. The CDR3 runs 17 residues. CDR1 LNHDA and CDR2 SQIVND come from the germline V gene (reference sequence). V lost 7 bases and J lost 0; bases outside the gene matches: 8. Full variable domain (remainder filled in from reference TRBV19 and TRBJ2-1): DGGITQSPKYLFRKEGQNVTLSCEQNLNHDAMYWYRQDPGQGLRLIYYSQIVNDFQKGDIAEGYSVSREKKESFPLTVTSAQKNPTAFYLCASTRLAGGSSYNEQFFGPGTRLTVL.

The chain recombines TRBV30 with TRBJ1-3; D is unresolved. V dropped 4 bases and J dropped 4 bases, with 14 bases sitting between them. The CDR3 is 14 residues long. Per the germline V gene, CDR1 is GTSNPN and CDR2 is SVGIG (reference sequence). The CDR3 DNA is TGTGCCTGGAAGGCCCCAGGCAGGGGAAACACCATATATTTT. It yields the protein CAWKAPGRGNTIYF.

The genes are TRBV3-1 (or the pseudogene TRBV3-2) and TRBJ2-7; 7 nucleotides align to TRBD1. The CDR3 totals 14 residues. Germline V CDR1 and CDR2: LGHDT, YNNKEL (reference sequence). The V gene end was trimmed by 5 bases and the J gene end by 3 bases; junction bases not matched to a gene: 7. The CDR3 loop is CASSYGTAHYEQYF. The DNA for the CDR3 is TGTGCCAGCAGCTACGGGACAGCCCACTACGAGCAGTACTTC.